Listed below are T cell receptor beta chains from one sample, sequenced in a study of Ad26.COV2.S vaccination and SARS-CoV-2 variants. The repertoire was sequenced with immunoSEQ multiplex PCR; TCRdb's copy has only in-frame clones and lacks some. The table shows around 300,000 clones, with 88% occurring only once. The specimen comprised peripheral blood, sampled in a trial of Ad26.COV2.S vaccine versus placebo. Receptors were obtained from a person aged 18-60 years who received the Ad26.COV2.S COVID-19 vaccine or a placebo. The CDR3 runs from the conserved cysteine through the conserved F or W. D genes are given only for firm matches. Rows may omit the clone size; those that give it use once, few, many or a size class.

abundance,j_gene,d_gene,v_gene,CDR3aa,CDR3nt
once,TRBJ2-3,-,TRBV24-1,CATRGDTDGTDTQYF,TGTGCCACCAGGGGGGACACCGACGGCACAGATACGCAGTATTTT
-,TRBJ2-7,TRBD1,TRBV28,CASSRGTAAYEQYF,TGTGCCAGCAGCCGAGGGACAGCCGCCTACGAGCAGTACTTC
-,TRBJ2-7,TRBD1,TRBV9,CASTPGQRHYEQYF,TGTGCCAGCACCCCGGGACAGCGACACTACGAGCAGTACTTC
once,TRBJ2-7,-,TRBV27,CASSMGPSYEQYF,TGTGCCAGCAGCATGGGCCCGAGCTACGAGCAGTACTTC
-,TRBJ2-6,-,TRBV28,CASTRGSGANVLTF,TGTGCCAGCACCAGGGGCTCTGGGGCCAACGTCCTGACTTTC
once,TRBJ2-3,TRBD2,TRBV7-3,CASSPRAGGIDTQYF,TGTGCCAGCAGCCCCCGGGCGGGGGGCATAGATACGCAGTATTTT
-,TRBJ1-1,-,TRBV30,CAWSGIQGTEAFF,TGTGCCTGGAGTGGGATCCAGGGCACTGAAGCTTTCTTT
-,TRBJ2-7,-,TRBV3-1/TRBV3-2,CASSPRAYEQYF,TGTGCCAGCAGCCCCCGGGCTTACGAGCAGTACTTC
once,TRBJ2-7,TRBD2,TRBV18,CASSPGTSGAEQYF,TGTGCCAGCTCACCAGGGACTAGCGGGGCCGAGCAGTACTTC
-,TRBJ1-4,-,TRBV7-9,CASSLSRPNEKLFF,TGTGCCAGCAGCTTATCCAGGCCCAATGAAAAACTGTTTTTT
-,TRBJ2-1,-,TRBV19,CASSIGAAYNEQFF,TGTGCCAGTAGTATAGGGGCAGCCTACAATGAGCAGTTCTTC
-,TRBJ2-2,-,TRBV6-5,CASSYVQNTGELFF,TGTGCCAGCAGTTACGTCCAGAACACCGGGGAGCTGTTTTTT
-,TRBJ2-7,TRBD1,TRBV6-5,CASSTEWTGTYEQYF,TGTGCCAGCAGTACCGAGTGGACAGGGACCTACGAGCAGTACTTC
-,TRBJ2-5,-,TRBV4-2,CASSPGNGETQYF,TGTGCCAGCAGTCCCGGGAACGGGGAGACCCAGTACTTC
-,TRBJ2-2,TRBD2,TRBV27,CASSFGGAGELFF,TGTGCCAGCAGTTTCGGGGGGGCCGGGGAGCTGTTTTTT
once,TRBJ2-5,-,TRBV5-5,CASSLQETQYF,TGTGCCAGCAGCTTGCAAGAGACCCAGTACTTC
-,TRBJ2-3,-,TRBV7-3,CASSLSPYPTDTQYF,TGTGCCAGCAGCTTGTCTCCTTACCCCACAGATACGCAGTATTTT
-,TRBJ1-3,-,TRBV28,CASSPRGRGGNTIYF,TGTGCCAGCAGTCCCCGGGGGAGGGGAGGAAACACCATATATTTT
-,TRBJ2-7,TRBD1,TRBV7-2,CASSPRQGAFLDEQYF,TGTGCCAGCAGCCCGCGACAGGGGGCCTTTTTAGACGAGCAGTACTTC
-,TRBJ2-3,-,TRBV4-1,CASSQELNTDTQYF,TGCGCCAGCAGCCAAGAACTTAACACAGATACGCAGTATTTT
-,TRBJ1-5,-,TRBV6-5,CASTGGGGQPQHF,TGTGCCAGCACCGGGGGGGGAGGTCAGCCCCAGCATTTT
-,TRBJ2-7,-,TRBV6-2/TRBV6-3,CASSYEEKQYF,TGTGCCAGCAGTTACGAGGAGAAGCAGTACTTC
-,TRBJ1-3,-,TRBV2,CASLEDWGRNTIYF,TGTGCCAGTCTTGAGGACTGGGGACGGAACACCATATATTTT
-,TRBJ1-1,-,TRBV7-9,CASSLALTGLNTEAFF,TGTGCCAGCAGCTTAGCGCTAACAGGGTTGAACACTGAAGCTTTCTTT
-,TRBJ1-5,-,TRBV7-2,CASSTPGEGHQPQHF,TGTGCCAGCAGCACACCAGGGGAAGGTCATCAGCCCCAGCATTTT
-,TRBJ1-3,TRBD1,TRBV7-2,CASSTRQGGNTIYF,TGTGCCAGCAGCACCCGACAGGGAGGGAACACCATATATTTT
-,TRBJ2-3,TRBD1,TRBV6-6,CASSLDRGKDTQYF,TGTGCCAGCAGCCTCGACAGGGGAAAAGATACGCAGTATTTT
-,TRBJ2-3,-,TRBV7-2,CASSLVGADTQYF,TGTGCCAGCAGCTTAGTCGGGGCAGATACGCAGTATTTT
-,TRBJ1-2,-,TRBV3-1/TRBV3-2,CASSQDRGLNNYGYTF,TGTGCCAGCAGCCAAGATCGGGGACTTAACAACTATGGCTACACCTTC
-,TRBJ2-4,-,TRBV19,CASSTTGAKNIQYF,TGTGCCAGTAGTACGACAGGAGCCAAAAACATTCAGTACTTC
-,TRBJ2-7,-,TRBV5-1,CASSPTNFNRGGGEQYF,TGCGCCAGCAGCCCGACCAATTTTAACAGGGGAGGAGGCGAGCAGTACTTC
-,TRBJ1-1,-,TRBV5-5,CASTRETAVNTEAFF,TGTGCCAGCACACGAGAGACAGCAGTGAACACTGAAGCTTTCTTT
-,TRBJ1-1,-,TRBV12-3/TRBV12-4,CASSLGGNTEAFF,TGTGCCAGCAGCCTGGGGGGCAACACTGAAGCTTTCTTT
once,TRBJ1-2,TRBD1,TRBV19,CASQSGTGTGGLYGYTF,TGTGCCAGCCAATCCGGGACAGGGACCGGCGGCCTCTATGGCTACACCTTC
once,TRBJ2-2,-,TRBV19,CASSIHRGGDTGELFF,TGTGCCAGTAGTATCCACAGGGGGGGAGACACCGGGGAGCTGTTTTTT
once,TRBJ2-7,-,TRBV6-6,CASSYQPTYYEQYF,TGTGCCAGCAGTTATCAGCCGACATACTACGAGCAGTACTTC
once,TRBJ2-6,-,TRBV29-1,CSVEYISGANVLTF,TGCAGCGTTGAATATATTTCTGGGGCCAACGTCCTGACTTTC
-,TRBJ1-1,-,TRBV5-1,CASSSDGKGEAFF,TGCGCCAGCAGTTCGGACGGGAAAGGGGAGGCTTTCTTT
many,TRBJ2-1,TRBD2,TRBV6-4,CASSEEAGGHNEQFF,TGTGCCAGCAGTGAGGAGGCGGGAGGGCACAATGAGCAGTTCTTC
-,TRBJ1-2,TRBD1,TRBV7-3,CASSPDRDNYGYTF,TGTGCCAGCAGCCCGGACAGGGATAACTATGGCTACACCTTC
-,TRBJ1-2,TRBD1,TRBV27,CASSRTGTGNNYGYTF,TGTGCCAGCAGTCGCACCGGGACAGGGAACAACTATGGCTACACCTTC
-,TRBJ2-2,-,TRBV7-3,CASITSEGVRTGELFF,TGTGCCAGCATCACCTCCGAGGGGGTTCGAACCGGGGAGCTGTTTTTT
-,TRBJ1-3,-,TRBV30,CAWSQSPPGNTIYF,TGTGCCTGGAGTCAATCCCCGCCTGGAAACACCATATATTTT
-,TRBJ1-2,-,TRBV2,CASSDQGDGYTF,TGTGCCAGCAGTGATCAAGGGGATGGCTACACCTTC
-,TRBJ1-4,TRBD1,TRBV7-9,CASSSPTGARVGLFF,TGTGCCAGCAGCAGCCCGACAGGGGCCAGGGTTGGGCTGTTTTTT
-,TRBJ1-1,-,TRBV28,CASSLPGLMSWVNTEAFF,TGTGCCAGCAGTTTACCGGGACTCATGTCTTGGGTGAACACTGAAGCTTTCTTT
few,TRBJ2-2,TRBD2,TRBV4-3,CASSQDLAGANTGELFF,TGCGCCAGCAGCCAAGATCTCGCGGGAGCGAACACCGGGGAGCTGTTTTTT
-,TRBJ1-6,-,TRBV5-1,CASSLEVSALGSPLHF,TGCGCCAGCAGCTTGGAGGTCAGCGCCCTTGGGTCACCCCTCCACTTT
few,TRBJ2-1,TRBD2,TRBV5-4,CASSSQRGEGNEQFF,TGTGCCAGCAGTTCCCAGCGGGGCGAGGGAAATGAGCAGTTCTTC
-,TRBJ2-7,TRBD2,TRBV5-1,CASSPRSGTSGLRSSYEQYF,TGCGCCAGCAGCCCAAGGTCGGGGACTAGCGGCTTAAGGAGCTCCTACGAGCAGTACTTC
-,TRBJ2-4,-,TRBV4-3,CASSQDRVARAKNIQYF,TGCGCCAGCAGCCAAGATAGGGTGGCCAGGGCCAAAAACATTCAGTACTTC
-,TRBJ1-1,-,TRBV15,CATSRDKVGFTEAFF,TGTGCCACCAGCAGAGATAAAGTCGGATTTACTGAAGCTTTCTTT
-,TRBJ2-5,-,TRBV4-1,CASSQPLGGGQLGKETQYF,TGCGCCAGCAGCCAACCTCTCGGCGGGGGACAACTAGGTAAAGAGACCCAGTACTTC
-,TRBJ2-5,TRBD1,TRBV5-4,CASSPGQGQETQYF,TGTGCCAGCAGCCCCGGACAGGGACAAGAGACCCAGTACTTC
few,TRBJ1-1,TRBD1,TRBV10-3,CAISEDRADEAFF,TGTGCCATCAGCGAAGACAGGGCTGATGAAGCTTTCTTT
-,TRBJ2-2,-,TRBV5-5,CASSLDLNGELFF,TGTGCCAGCAGCTTGGATTTGAACGGGGAGCTGTTTTTT
-,TRBJ1-2,-,TRBV7-2,CASSLAGVYGYTF,TGTGCCAGCAGCTTAGCGGGAGTTTATGGCTACACCTTC
-,TRBJ2-1,-,TRBV7-9,CASTLAGLNNEQFF,TGTGCCAGCACCCTGGCAGGGTTAAACAATGAGCAGTTCTTC
-,TRBJ1-2,-,TRBV5-1,CASSSSIRDSGYTF,TGCGCCAGCAGCTCCTCTATTCGGGACTCTGGCTACACCTTC